This TCR beta chain originates from a study of blood T cell repertoires in COVID-19. Looking at the study overall: The origin of the acute and convalescent COVID-19 samples was the United States, Italy and Spain. PBMCs, B-cell-depleted T cells, or T cells provided the cDNA or gDNA that made up the material.

Original data processing: Cell counts per sample came from amplifying reference gene primers. Sequencing used immunoSEQ multiplex PCR; TCRdb keeps in-frame clones, though not all of them. That table gives V, J and clone size, and the DNA gave D and trimming. The sample carries around 170,000 clones, 86% recorded once. The V end lost 8 bases, the J end lost 4 bases, and 14 bases lay between the germline ends. The CDR3 spans 13 residues. Germline CDR1 LNHDA, CDR2 SQIVND (reference sequence). The V and J genes are TRBV19 and TRBJ2-5; possibly TRBD2 for D (6 bases). Specimen: peripheral blood. The TCR comes from a woman younger than 45 with active or convalescent COVID-19. The CDR3 loop is CASGLGGSETQYF. CDR3 coding DNA: TGTGCCAGTGGACTGGGGGGATCAGAGACCCAGTACTTC.